This note documents a single T cell receptor (beta chain) sequence. This CDR3 spans 15 amino acids. Unmatched junction bases numbered 7, after V lost 2 bases and J lost 3 bases. CDR1 and CDR2 (germline): MGHRA, YSYEKL. Profiled with immunoSEQ multiplex PCR; TCRdb holds only in-frame clones, not every one. The sample comprises fewer than 600,000 clones, about four fifths of which are singletons, and under 15% rests with the top ten. The data were obtained in a study of shared clonotypes between healthy human individuals. J is TRBJ2-7 and V is TRBV4-1, with 7 bases matching TRBD1. This clonotype originated in a middle-aged woman in good health. Some clones in this sample may be carry-over from other donors' samples. The sample was PBMCs. Here the CDR3 DNA reads TGCGCCAGCAGCCAACCCTGGGGACAGTACTACGAGCAGTACTTC. Translating it yields CASSQPWGQYYEQYF.